This TCR beta chain stems from a study of blood T cell repertoires in COVID-19. Study context: In each case, the material was cDNA or gDNA derived from T cells, B-cell-depleted T cells, or PBMCs.

Only in-frame clones appear in the TCRdb table, and some are missing; sequencing was by immunoSEQ multiplex PCR. The sample yields 30,000 to 40,000 clones, 88% seen once. The germline V gene has CDR1 WNHNN and CDR2 SYGVQD (reference sequence). The CDR3 has 14 amino acids. V was clipped by 0 bases and J by 6 bases, with 9 bases between them. The source material was peripheral blood. This receptor was taken from a human donor in a cohort sampled during active COVID-19. The V and J genes are TRBV10-1 and TRBJ2-1, with a tentative D call TRBD1 (6 bases). The CDR3 nucleotides read TGCGCCAGCAGTGAGTCGGGGGACACCAATGAGCAGTTCTTC. Translating it yields CASSESGDTNEQFF.